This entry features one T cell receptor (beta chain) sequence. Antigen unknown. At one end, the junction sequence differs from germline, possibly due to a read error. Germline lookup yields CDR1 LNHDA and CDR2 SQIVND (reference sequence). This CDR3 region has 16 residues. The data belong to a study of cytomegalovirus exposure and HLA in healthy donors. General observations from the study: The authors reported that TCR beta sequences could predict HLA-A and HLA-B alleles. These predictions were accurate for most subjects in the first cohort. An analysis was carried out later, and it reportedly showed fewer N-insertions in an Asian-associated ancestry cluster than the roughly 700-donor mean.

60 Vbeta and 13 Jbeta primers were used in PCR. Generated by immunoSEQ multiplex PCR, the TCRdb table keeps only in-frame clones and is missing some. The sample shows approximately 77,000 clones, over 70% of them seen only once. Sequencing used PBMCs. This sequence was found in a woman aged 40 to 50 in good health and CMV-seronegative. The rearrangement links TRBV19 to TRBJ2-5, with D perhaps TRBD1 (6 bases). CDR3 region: CASSALMGAYQEAQYF. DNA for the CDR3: TGTGCCAGTAGTGCCCTGATGGGGGCTTACCAAGAGGCCCAGTACTTC.